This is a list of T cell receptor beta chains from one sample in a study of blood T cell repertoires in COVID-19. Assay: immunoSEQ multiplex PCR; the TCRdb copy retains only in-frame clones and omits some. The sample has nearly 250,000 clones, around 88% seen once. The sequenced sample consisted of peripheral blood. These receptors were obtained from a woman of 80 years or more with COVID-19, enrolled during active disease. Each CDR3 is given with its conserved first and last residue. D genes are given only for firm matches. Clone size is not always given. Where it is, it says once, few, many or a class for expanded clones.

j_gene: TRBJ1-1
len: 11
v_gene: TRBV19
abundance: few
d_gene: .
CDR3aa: CASSTTVKAFF
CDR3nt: TGTGCCAGTAGTACAACAGTGAAAGCTTTCTTT

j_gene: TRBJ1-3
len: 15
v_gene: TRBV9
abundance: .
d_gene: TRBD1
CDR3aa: CASSVGLTGGGTIYF
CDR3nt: TGTGCCAGCAGCGTAGGGTTAACAGGGGGAGGCACCATATATTTT

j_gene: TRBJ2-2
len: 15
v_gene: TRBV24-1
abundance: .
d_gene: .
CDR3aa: CATASDSPNTGELFF
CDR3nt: TGTGCCACCGCCAGTGATAGCCCGAACACCGGGGAGCTGTTTTTT

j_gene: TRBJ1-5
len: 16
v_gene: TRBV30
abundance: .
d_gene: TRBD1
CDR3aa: CAWSRARGLVNQPQHF
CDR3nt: TGTGCCTGGAGTCGGGCCAGGGGGCTTGTCAATCAGCCCCAGCATTTT

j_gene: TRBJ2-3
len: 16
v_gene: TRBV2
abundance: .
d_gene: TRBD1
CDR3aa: CASRAWTGGSTDTQYF
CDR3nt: TGTGCCAGCAGGGCTTGGACAGGCGGAAGCACAGATACGCAGTATTTT

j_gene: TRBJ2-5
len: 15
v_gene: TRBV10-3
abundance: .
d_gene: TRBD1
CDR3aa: CATRRDRGREETQYF
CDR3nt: TGTGCCACCAGAAGGGACAGGGGGCGCGAAGAGACCCAGTACTTC

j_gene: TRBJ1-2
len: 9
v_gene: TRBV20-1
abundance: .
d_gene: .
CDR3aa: CSAQNGYTF
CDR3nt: TGCAGTGCTCAGAATGGCTACACCTTC

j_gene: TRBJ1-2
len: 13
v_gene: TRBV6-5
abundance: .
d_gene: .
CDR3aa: CASSWGGSYGYTF
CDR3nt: TGTGCCAGCAGCTGGGGGGGTAGCTATGGCTACACCTTC

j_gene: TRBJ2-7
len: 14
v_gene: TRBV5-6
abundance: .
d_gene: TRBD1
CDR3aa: CASSSTGTGIEQYF
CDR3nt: TGTGCCAGCAGCAGTACCGGGACAGGGATCGAGCAGTACTTC

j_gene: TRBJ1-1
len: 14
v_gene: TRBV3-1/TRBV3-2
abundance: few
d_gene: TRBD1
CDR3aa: CASSLGDRVPEAFF
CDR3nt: TGTGCCAGCAGTCTGGGAGACAGGGTCCCTGAAGCTTTCTTT

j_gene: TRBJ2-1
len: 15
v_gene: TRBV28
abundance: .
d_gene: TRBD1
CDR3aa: CASSLRDRGWNEQFF
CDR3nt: TGTGCCAGCAGCCTGCGGGACAGGGGGTGGAATGAGCAGTTCTTC

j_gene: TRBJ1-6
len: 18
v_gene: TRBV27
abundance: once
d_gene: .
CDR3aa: CASSLRMSGFSYNSPLHF
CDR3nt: TGTGCCAGCAGTTTACGTATGTCAGGGTTCTCCTATAATTCACCCCTCCACTTT

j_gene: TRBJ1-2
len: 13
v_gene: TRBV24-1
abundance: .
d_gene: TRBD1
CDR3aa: CATSGQGNYGYTF
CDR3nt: TGTGCCACCAGTGGACAGGGAAACTATGGCTACACCTTC

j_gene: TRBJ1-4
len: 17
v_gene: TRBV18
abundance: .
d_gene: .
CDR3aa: CASSPPSGLEGGEKLFF
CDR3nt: TGTGCCAGCTCACCACCATCCGGGTTGGAGGGCGGTGAAAAACTGTTTTTT

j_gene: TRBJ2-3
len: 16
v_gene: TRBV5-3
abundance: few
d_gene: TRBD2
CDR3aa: CARSLVSSGGCGTQYF
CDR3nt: TGTGCCAGAAGCTTGGTTTCTAGCGGGGGTTGTGGTACGCAGTATTTT

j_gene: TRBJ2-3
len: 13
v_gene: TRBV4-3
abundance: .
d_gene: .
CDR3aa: CASSQEVRDTQYF
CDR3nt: TGCGCCAGCAGCCAAGAGGTCCGGGATACGCAGTATTTT

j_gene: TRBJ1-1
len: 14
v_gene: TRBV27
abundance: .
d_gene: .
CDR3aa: CASRSGSMNTEAFF
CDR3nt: TGTGCCAGCAGGTCGGGTTCGATGAACACTGAAGCTTTCTTT

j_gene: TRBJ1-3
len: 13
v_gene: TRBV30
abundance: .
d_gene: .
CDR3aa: CAWSAGSGNTIYF
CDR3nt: TGTGCCTGGAGTGCCGGCTCTGGAAACACCATATATTTT

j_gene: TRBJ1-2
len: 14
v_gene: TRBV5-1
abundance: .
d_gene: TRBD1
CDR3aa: CASSSLQGAVGYTF
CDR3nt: TGCGCCAGCAGCTCCTTACAGGGGGCAGTTGGCTACACCTTC

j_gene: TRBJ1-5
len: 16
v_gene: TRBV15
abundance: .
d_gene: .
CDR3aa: CATSRDKSQPNQPQHF
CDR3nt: TGTGCCACCAGCAGAGATAAATCACAGCCCAATCAGCCCCAGCATTTT

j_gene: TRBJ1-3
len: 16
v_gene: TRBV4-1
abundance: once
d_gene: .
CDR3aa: CASSQVQTVSGNTIYF
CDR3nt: TGCGCCAGCAGCCAAGTCCAGACAGTCTCTGGAAACACCATATATTTT

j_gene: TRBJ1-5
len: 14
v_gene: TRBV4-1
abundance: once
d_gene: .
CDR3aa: CASSHRDRYQPQHF
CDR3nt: TGCGCCAGCAGCCACCGCGACAGGTATCAGCCCCAGCATTTT

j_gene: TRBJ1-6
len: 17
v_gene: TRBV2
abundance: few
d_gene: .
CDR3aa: CASTRDTQYSYNSPLHF
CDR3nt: TGTGCCAGCACTCGGGACACACAGTACTCCTATAATTCACCCCTCCACTTT

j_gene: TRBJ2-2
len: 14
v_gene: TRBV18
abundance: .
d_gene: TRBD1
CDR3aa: CASSPPQGDRELFF
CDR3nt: TGTGCCAGCTCACCTCCACAGGGGGACCGGGAGCTGTTTTTT

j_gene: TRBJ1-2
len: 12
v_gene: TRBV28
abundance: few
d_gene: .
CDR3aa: CASRGGNYGYTF
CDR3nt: TGTGCCAGCAGGGGGGGTAACTATGGCTACACCTTC

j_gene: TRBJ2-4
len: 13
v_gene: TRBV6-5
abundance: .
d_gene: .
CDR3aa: CASRLPGLNIQYF
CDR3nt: TGTGCCAGCAGACTCCCGGGTTTAAACATTCAGTACTTC

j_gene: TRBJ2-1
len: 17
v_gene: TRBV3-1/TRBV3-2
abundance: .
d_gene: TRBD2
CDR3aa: CASSQWERGLANNEQFF
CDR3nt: TGTGCCAGCAGCCAGTGGGAGAGGGGACTAGCTAACAATGAGCAGTTCTTC

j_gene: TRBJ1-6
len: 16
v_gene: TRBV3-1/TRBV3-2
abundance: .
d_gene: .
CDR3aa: CASTPRGSSYNSPLHF
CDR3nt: TGTGCCAGCACTCCTAGGGGGAGCTCCTATAATTCACCCCTCCACTTT

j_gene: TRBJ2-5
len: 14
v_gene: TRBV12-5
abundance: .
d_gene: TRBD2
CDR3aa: CASRRGGAGETQYF
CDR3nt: TGTGCTAGTCGCCGCGGGGGGGCGGGGGAGACCCAGTACTTC

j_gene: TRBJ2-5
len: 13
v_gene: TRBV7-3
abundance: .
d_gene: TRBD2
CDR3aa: CASSSTSGETQYF
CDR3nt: TGTGCCAGCAGCTCCACTAGCGGGGAGACCCAGTACTTC

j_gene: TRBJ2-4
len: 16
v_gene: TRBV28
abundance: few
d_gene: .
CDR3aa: CASSFSDSVAKNIQYF
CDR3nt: TGTGCCAGCAGTTTTTCGGACAGCGTAGCCAAAAACATTCAGTACTTC

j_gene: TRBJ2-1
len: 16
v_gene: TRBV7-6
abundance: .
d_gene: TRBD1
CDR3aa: CASSVVPGQGANEQFF
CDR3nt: TGTGCCAGCAGCGTCGTCCCGGGACAGGGGGCAAATGAGCAGTTCTTC

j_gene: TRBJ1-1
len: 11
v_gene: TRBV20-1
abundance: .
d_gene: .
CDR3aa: CSGRQQIEAFF
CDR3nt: TGCAGTGGGAGACAGCAGATTGAAGCTTTCTTT

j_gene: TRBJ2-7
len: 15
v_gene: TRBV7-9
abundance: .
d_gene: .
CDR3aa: CASSLRSDKLREQYF
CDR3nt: TGTGCCAGCAGCCTAAGGTCCGACAAACTTCGCGAGCAGTACTTC

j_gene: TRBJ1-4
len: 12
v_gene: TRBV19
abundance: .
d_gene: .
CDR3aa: CASSMRDEKLFF
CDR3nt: TGTGCCAGTAGTATGAGGGATGAAAAACTGTTTTTT

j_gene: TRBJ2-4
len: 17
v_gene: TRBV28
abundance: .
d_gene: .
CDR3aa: CASSPNPPGLAKNIQYF
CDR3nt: TGTGCCAGCAGTCCCAACCCACCAGGACTAGCCAAAAACATTCAGTACTTC

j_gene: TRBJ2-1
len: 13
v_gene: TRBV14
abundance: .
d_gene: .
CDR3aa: CASSQSGDNEQFF
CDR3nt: TGTGCCAGCAGCCAATCGGGGGACAATGAGCAGTTCTTC

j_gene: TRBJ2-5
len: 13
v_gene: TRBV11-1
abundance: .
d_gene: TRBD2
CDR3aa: CASSLRGAETQYF
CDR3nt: TGTGCCAGCAGCTTGCGGGGGGCAGAGACCCAGTACTTC

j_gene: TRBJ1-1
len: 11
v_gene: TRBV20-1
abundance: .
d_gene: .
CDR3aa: CSARDSSEAFF
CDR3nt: TGCAGTGCTAGAGATAGTAGTGAAGCTTTCTTT

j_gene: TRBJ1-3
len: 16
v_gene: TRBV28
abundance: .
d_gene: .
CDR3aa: CASSPHGPSSGNTIYF
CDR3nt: TGTGCCAGCAGTCCCCATGGGCCTTCCTCTGGAAACACCATATATTTT

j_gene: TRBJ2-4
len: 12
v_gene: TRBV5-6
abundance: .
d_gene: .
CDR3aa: CASSLRGTVQYF
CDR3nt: TGTGCCAGCAGCTTAAGGGGAACCGTTCAGTACTTC

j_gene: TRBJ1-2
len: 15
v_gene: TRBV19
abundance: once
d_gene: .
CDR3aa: CASHFGTRGDYGYTF
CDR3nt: TGTGCCAGCCATTTCGGGACTCGAGGGGACTATGGCTACACCTTC